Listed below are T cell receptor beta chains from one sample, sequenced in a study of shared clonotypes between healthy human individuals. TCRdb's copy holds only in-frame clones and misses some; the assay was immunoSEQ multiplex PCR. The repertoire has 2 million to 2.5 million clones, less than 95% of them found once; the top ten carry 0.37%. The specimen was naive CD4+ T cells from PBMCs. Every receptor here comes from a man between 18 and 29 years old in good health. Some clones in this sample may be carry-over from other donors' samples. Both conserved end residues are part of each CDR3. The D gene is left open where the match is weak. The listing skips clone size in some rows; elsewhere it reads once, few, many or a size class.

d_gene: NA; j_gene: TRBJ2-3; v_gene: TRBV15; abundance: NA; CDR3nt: TGTGCCACCAGCAGGAGTTCTGGGGGCCTGGATACGCAGTATTTT; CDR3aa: CATSRSSGGLDTQYF
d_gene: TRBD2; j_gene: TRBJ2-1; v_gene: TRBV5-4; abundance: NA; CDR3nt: TGTGCCAGCATCCTTCGGACTAGCGGGAGTTCCGAGGACAATGAGCAGTTCTTC; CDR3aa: CASILRTSGSSEDNEQFF
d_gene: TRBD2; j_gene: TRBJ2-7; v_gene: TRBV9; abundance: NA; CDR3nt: TGTGCCAGCAGCGCGGGGGCCGCGGGACTAGCGGGAGACGAGCAGTACTTC; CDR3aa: CASSAGAAGLAGDEQYF
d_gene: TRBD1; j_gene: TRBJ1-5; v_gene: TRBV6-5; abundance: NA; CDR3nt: TGTGCCAGCAGGAGGGACAGACTCGGACCCCAGCATTTT; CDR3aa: CASRRDRLGPQHF
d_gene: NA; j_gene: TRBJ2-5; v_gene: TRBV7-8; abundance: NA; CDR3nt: TGTGCCAGCAGCTTAGGGCCCCAAGAGACCCAGTACTTC; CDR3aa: CASSLGPQETQYF
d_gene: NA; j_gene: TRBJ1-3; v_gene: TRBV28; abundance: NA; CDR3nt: TGTGCCAGCAGTTTGAGGGAAGTCTCTGGAAACACCATATATTTT; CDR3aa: CASSLREVSGNTIYF
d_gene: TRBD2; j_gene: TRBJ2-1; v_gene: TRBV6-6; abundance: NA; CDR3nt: TGTGCCAGCGGGGCGGGGGGTCTATACAATGAGCAGTTCTTC; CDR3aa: CASGAGGLYNEQFF
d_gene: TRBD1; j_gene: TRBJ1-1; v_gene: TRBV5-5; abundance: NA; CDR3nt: TGTGCCAGCAGCTTACCAGGGGGCATGGGCACTGAAGCTTTCTTT; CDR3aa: CASSLPGGMGTEAFF
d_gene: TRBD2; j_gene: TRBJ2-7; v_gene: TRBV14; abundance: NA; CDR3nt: TGTGCCAGCAGCCGACTAGCGGGGGGCTACGAGCAGTACTTC; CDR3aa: CASSRLAGGYEQYF
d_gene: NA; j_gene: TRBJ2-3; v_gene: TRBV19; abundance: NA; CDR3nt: TGTGCCAGTAGATCACCGGGAGACCCTAGCACAGATACGCAGTATTTT; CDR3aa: CASRSPGDPSTDTQYF
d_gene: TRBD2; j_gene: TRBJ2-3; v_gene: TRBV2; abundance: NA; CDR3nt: TGTGCCAGCAGCCCTATGGCGGGAGCAGATACGCAGTATTTT; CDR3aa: CASSPMAGADTQYF
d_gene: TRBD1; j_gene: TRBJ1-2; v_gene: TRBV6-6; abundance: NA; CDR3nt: TGTGCCAGCACAGGGGGCAGTGGCTACACCTTC; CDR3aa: CASTGGSGYTF
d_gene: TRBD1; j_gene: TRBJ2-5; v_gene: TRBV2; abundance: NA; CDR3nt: TGTGCCAGCACCCGAGACAGGGATGAGACCCAGTACTTC; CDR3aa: CASTRDRDETQYF
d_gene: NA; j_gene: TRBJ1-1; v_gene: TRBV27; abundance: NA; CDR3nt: TGTGCCAGCAGTTTATCGCCTGAACGATTTGAAGCTTTCTTT; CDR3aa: CASSLSPERFEAFF
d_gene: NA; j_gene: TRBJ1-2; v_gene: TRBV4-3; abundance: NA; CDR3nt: TGCGCCAGCAGCCAAGGCTTGCTTATGAGGGGTGGCTACACCTTC; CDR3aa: CASSQGLLMRGGYTF
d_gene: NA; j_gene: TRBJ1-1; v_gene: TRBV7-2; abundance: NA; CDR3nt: TGTGCCAGCAAGCGACAGATCGGGACTGAAGCTTTCTTT; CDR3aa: CASKRQIGTEAFF
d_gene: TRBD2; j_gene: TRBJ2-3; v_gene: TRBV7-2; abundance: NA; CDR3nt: TGTGCCAGCCATCGGGGAGGACTAGCGGGAGGGCCTAACACAGATACGCAGTATTTT; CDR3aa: CASHRGGLAGGPNTDTQYF
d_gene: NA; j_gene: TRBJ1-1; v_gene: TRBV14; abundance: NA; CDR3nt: TGTGCCAGCAGCCAAGATGACACTGAAGCTTTCTTT; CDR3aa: CASSQDDTEAFF
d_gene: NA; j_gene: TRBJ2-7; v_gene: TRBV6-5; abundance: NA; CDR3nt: TGTGCCAGCTCAGGGCGGAGCGGCAACGAGCAGTACTTC; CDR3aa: CASSGRSGNEQYF
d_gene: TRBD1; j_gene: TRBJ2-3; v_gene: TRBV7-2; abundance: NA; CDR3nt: TGTGCCAGCAGCTCGACAGGGGTGGATACGCAGTATTTT; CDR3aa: CASSSTGVDTQYF
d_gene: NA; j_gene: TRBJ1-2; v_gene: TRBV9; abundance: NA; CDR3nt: TGTGCCAGCAGCGATGACAGGCATAGTCATCCTAACTATGGCTACACCTTC; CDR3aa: CASSDDRHSHPNYGYTF
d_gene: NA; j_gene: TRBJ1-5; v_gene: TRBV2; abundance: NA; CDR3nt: TGTGCCAGCAGTGACCCCTTTGGGCCCCAGCATTTT; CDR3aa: CASSDPFGPQHF
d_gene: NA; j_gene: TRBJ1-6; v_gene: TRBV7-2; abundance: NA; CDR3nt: TGTGCCAGCAGCACGGGACCGACGCTCACCCTCCACTTT; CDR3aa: CASSTGPTLTLHF
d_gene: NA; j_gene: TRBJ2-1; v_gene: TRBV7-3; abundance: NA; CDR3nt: TGTGCCAGCAGCACCGTCCTGGGTGAGCAGTTCTTC; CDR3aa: CASSTVLGEQFF
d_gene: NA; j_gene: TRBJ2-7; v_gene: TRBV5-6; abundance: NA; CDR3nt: TGTGCCAGCAGTCCGGTAGGGGGGACCGCCTACGAGCAGTACTTC; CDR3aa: CASSPVGGTAYEQYF
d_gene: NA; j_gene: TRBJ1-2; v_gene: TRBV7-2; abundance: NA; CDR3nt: TGTGCCAGCAGCCCCCGGACAGCCTCCTATGGCTACACCTTC; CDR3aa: CASSPRTASYGYTF
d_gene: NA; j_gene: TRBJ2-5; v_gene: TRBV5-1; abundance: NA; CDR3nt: TGCGCCAGCAGCTTGGGTCGTCGGGGGCGGCAAGAGACCCAGTACTTC; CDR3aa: CASSLGRRGRQETQYF
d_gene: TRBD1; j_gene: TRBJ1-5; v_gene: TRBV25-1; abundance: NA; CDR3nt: TGTGCCAGCAGTGAGACGACAGGGCTCAATCAGCCCCAGCATTTT; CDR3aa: CASSETTGLNQPQHF
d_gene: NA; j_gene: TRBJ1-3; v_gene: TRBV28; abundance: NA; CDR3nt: TGTGCCAGCAGTTTACTCGACGTCTCGGGAAACACCATATATTTT; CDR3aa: CASSLLDVSGNTIYF
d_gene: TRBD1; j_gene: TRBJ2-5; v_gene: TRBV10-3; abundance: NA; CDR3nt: TGTGCCATCAGTCGAGAGACAGGGGGTGGGGAGACCCAGTACTTC; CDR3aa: CAISRETGGGETQYF
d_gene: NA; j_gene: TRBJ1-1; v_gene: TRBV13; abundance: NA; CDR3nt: TGTGCCAGCAGCCCCCAGGGGTGGGCTGGGAACACTGAAGCTTTCTTT; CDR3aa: CASSPQGWAGNTEAFF
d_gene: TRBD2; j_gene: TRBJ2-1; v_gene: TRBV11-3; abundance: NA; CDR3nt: TGTGCCAGCAGCCTCCTAGCGGGGTCACTTGGGGAGCAGTTCTTC; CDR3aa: CASSLLAGSLGEQFF
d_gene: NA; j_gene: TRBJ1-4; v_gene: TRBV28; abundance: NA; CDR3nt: TGTGCCAGCAGTTTAAGGACAGAAAAACTGTTTTTT; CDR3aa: CASSLRTEKLFF
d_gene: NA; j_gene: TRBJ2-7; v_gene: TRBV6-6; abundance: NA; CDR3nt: TGTGCCAGCAGTTACTCTACGGGGGCCTACGAGCAGTACTTC; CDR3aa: CASSYSTGAYEQYF
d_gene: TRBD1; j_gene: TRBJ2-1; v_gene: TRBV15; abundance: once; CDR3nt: TGTGCCACCAGCAAATTGGGACAGCTCGTCAATGAGCAGTTCTTC; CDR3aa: CATSKLGQLVNEQFF
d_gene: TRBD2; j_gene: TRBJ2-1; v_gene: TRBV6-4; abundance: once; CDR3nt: TGTGCCAGCAGTGTCCCTAGCGGGAGGGTCTCCTACAATGAGCAGTTCTTC; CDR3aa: CASSVPSGRVSYNEQFF
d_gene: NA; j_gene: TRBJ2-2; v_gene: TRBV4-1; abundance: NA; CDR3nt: TGCGCCACAGGGGGGGGAGTGGCCACCGGGGAGCTGTTTTTT; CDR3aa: CATGGGVATGELFF
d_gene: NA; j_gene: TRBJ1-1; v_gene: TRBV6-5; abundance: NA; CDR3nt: TGTGCCAGCAGTTACGATGTGGGCTCGAACACTGAAGCTTTCTTT; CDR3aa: CASSYDVGSNTEAFF
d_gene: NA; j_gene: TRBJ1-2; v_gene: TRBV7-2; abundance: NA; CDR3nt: TGTGCCAGCAGCTTATCTGCAGAACCTAACTATGGCTACACCTTC; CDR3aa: CASSLSAEPNYGYTF
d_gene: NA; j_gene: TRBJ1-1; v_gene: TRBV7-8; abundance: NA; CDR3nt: TGTGCCAGCAGCTTAGTGTCGACAGGCAACACTGAAGCTTTCTTT; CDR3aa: CASSLVSTGNTEAFF
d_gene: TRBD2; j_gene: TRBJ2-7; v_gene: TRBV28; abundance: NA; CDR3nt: TGTGCCAGCAGTGAGACGGGGCAGTGGCTAGCGGGAGTCGACGAGCAGTACTTC; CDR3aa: CASSETGQWLAGVDEQYF
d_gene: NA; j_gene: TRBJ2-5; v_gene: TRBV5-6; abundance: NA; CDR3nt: TGTGCCAGCAGCTCGCCTTCGCGGGAGACCCAGTACTTC; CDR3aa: CASSSPSRETQYF
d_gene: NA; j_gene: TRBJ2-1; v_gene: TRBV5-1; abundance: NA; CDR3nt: TGCGCCAGCAGCAGGACACTACAGAGCTCCTACAATGAGCAGTTCTTC; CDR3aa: CASSRTLQSSYNEQFF
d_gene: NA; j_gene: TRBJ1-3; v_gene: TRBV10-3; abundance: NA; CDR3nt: TGTGCCATCAGCCGGGGGGGGACAGGAAACACCATATATTTT; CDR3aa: CAISRGGTGNTIYF